These 6 T cell receptor beta chains were sequenced from one sample in a study of CD8+CD57+ T cells in acquired aplastic anemia. Using genomic DNA as the template, TCR beta VDJ and CDR3 profiling was carried out. TCRdb reprocessed the reads via MiXCR and lists one record per CDR3 protein. The sample yields about 270,000 distinct CDR3 sequences, 82% seen once. The authors sequenced patients whose flow cytometry had shown CD8+CD57+ cell expansion. Sequenced sample: sorted CD4+, CD8+, or CD8+CD57+ T cells (not recorded which) from PBMCs. The receptor set was obtained from a human donor with aplastic anemia.

The CDR3 region has the DNA TGCGCCAGCAGGCCAGACAGGGGATGGACTGAAGCTTTCTTT. Amino acid sequence: CASRPDRGWTEAFF. The rearrangement links TRBV10-2 to TRBJ1-1, with 8 bases lining up with TRBD1. The CDR3 runs 14 residues. Unmatched junction bases numbered 8, after V lost 6 bases and J lost 5 bases. CDR1 is WSHSY and CDR2 is SAAADI in the germline V gene.

Regarding this clonotype: A junction boundary mismatches the germline segment, possibly from a read error. V usage is TRBV7-9 and J usage is TRBJ2-5, with a weak D call TRBD2 (5 bases). The CDR3 extends over 14 amino acids. CDR1 is SEHNR and CDR2 is FQNEAQ in the germline V gene (reference sequence). The CDR3 is CASSLGERNGEQFF. The CDR3 DNA reads as TGTGCCAGCAGCTTAGGAGAACGGAACGGGGAGCAGTTTTTC.

The chain uses TRBV7-8 and TRBJ1-2; tentatively, D is TRBD1 (5 bases). Germline V gene sequence: CDR1 SGHVS, CDR2 FQNEAQ. CDR3 length equals 16 residues. V lost 1 base and J 11 bases, leaving 23 bases between the germline ends. CDR3 loop: CASSLERGRKDKGYTF. In DNA, the CDR3 is TGTGCCAGCAGCTTAGAGAGGGGACGGAAAGATAAGGGGTACACCTTC. Complete variable domain (other parts from reference TRBV7-8 and TRBJ1-2): GAGVSQSPRYKVAKRGQDVALRCDPISGHVSLFWYQQALGQGPEFLTYFQNEAQLDKSGLPSDRFFAERPEGSVSTLKIQRTQQEDSAVYLCASSLERGRKDKGYTFGSGTRLTVV.

Concerning this clonotype itself: The junction departs from the called germline gene at one end, perhaps through a read error. J is TRBJ2-7 and V is TRBV20-1; no clear D gene. CDR1 DFQATT and CDR2 SNEGSKA come from the germline V gene (reference sequence). The CDR3 is 11 residues long. The CDR3 here is CSARGLINTDF. DNA for the CDR3: TGCAGTGCTAGAGGTCTCATCAACACTGACTTC.

Comment on this clonotype: Lacking the conserved final phenylalanine or tryptophan, this CDR3 likely reflects a read error. V is TRBV9 and J is TRBJ1-2, with D possibly TRBD1 on 6 matching bases. Deletions cut 5 bases from V and 6 bases from J, with 11 bases between. CDR1 is SGDLS and CDR2 is YYNGEE in the germline V gene. This CDR3 is 12 amino acids long. The CDR3 loop is CASSSGGDGYTY. The CDR3 nucleotides are TGTGCCAGCAGTTCGGGGGGCGATGGCTACACCTAC.

This clonotype appeared a few times. The V and J genes are TRBV7-8 and TRBJ2-1; 7 bases are shared with TRBD2. Trimming removed 9 bases from V and 11 bases from J; junction bases left unmatched: 19. This CDR3 is 15 amino acids long. The germline V gene encodes CDR1 SGHVS and CDR2 FQNEAQ. CDR3 in amino acids: CASSIASGADKQQFF. CDR3 bases: TGTGCCAGTAGCATAGCTAGCGGTGCCGACAAGCAGCAGTTCTTC.